These 10 T cell receptor beta chains originate from one sample sequenced in a study of response to subunit inactivated influenza vaccine. MiXCR was run by TCRdb on the RT-PCR reads, yielding one entry per CDR3 protein. The sample records more than 550,000 distinct CDR3 sequences, 10% to 12% being singletons. The same sample was also studied in work on T cells expressing NK-cell markers. That investigation notes: TCR beta libraries carry UMIs added by 5'RACE template switching.

The sequences come from PBMCs from blood, collected on the day of vaccination. These receptor sequences come from a man aged 50 to 60 who received an inactivated influenza vaccine.

V gene TRBV13 combines with J gene TRBJ2-7; TRBD2 agrees at 13 bases. CDR1 and CDR2 (germline): PRHDT, FYEKMQ (reference sequence). The junction had 7 bases not matched to a gene; V was cut back by 4 bases and J by 4 bases. The CDR3 is 16 amino acids. The CDR3 reads CASSSRLAGGEYEQYF. The CDR3 nucleotides are TGTGCCAGCAGCTCCAGACTAGCGGGAGGAGAGTACGAGCAGTACTTC.

This rearrangement joins TRBV2 to TRBJ1-4; D is undetermined. The CDR3 is made up of 15 amino acids. Germline V lookup: CDR1 SNHLY, CDR2 FYNNEI. Trimming took 7 bases from V and 8 from J, leaving 20 bases between them. CDR3 sequence reads: CASKALNQKGEKLFF. The DNA for the CDR3 is TGTGCCAGCAAGGCTTTAAATCAAAAGGGCGAAAAACTGTTTTTT.

There are many counts of this clonotype. The V gene is TRBV5-1, the J gene TRBJ1-4, with 8 nucleotides matching TRBD1. This CDR3 comprises 15 residues. V gave up 4 bases and J gave up 5 bases; unmatched junction bases: 7. Germline V lookup: CDR1 SGHRS, CDR2 YFSETQ. CDR3 residues: CASSLADRENEKLFF. The CDR3 region has the DNA TGCGCCAGCAGCCTGGCGGACAGGGAAAATGAAAAACTGTTTTTT.

This chain connects TRBV19 to TRBJ2-1; D might be TRBD2 (5 bases). The V end lost 5 bases, the J end lost 0 bases, and 11 bases lay between the germline ends. Germline V gives CDR1 LNHDA, CDR2 SQIVND (reference sequence). The CDR3 spans 15 residues. CDR3 nucleotides: TGTGCCAGTAGTTTCCGAGGGCCCTCCTACAATGAGCAGTTCTTC. It translates to CASSFRGPSYNEQFF.

This clonotype was found many times. The rearrangement links TRBV10-3 to TRBJ2-1; D possibly corresponds to TRBD2 (5 bases). Germline V gene sequence: CDR1 ENHRY, CDR2 SYGVKD. CDR3 length: 16 residues. Trimming took off 0 bases at V and 0 bases at J, with 9 bases between the two ends. CDR3 sequence (DNA): TGTGCCATCAGTGAGTCGACGGGAAACTCCTACAATGAGCAGTTCTTC. Translating gives CAISESTGNSYNEQFF.

This clonotype was seen more than once but under ten times. This chain connects TRBV24-1 to TRBJ2-2; TRBD1 matches 9 bases. Germline CDR1 reads KGHDR; CDR2 reads SFDVKD. This CDR3 comprises 15 residues. V trimming: 2 bases; J trimming: 4 bases; junction bases outside the gene matches: 1. DNA of the CDR3: TGTGCCACCAGTGATTACAGGGGGCCCACCGGGGAGCTGTTTTTT. It encodes CATSDYRGPTGELFF.

The chain recombines TRBV7-9 with TRBJ2-2, with D unclear. CDR3 length: 17 amino acids. Per the germline V gene, CDR1 is SEHNR and CDR2 is FQNEAQ (reference sequence). The ends were cut back, 4 bases at V and 0 bases at J, with 15 bases in the middle. In nucleotides, the CDR3 is TGTGCCAGCAGCTCCCCCAGACACGGATCGAACACCGGGGAGCTGTTTTTT. Protein sequence: CASSSPRHGSNTGELFF.

The rearrangement joins TRBV6-2 or TRBV6-3 to TRBJ2-7; the match to TRBD1 covers 7 bases. Germline V lookup: CDR1 MNHEY, CDR2 SVGEGT. This CDR3 contains 14 residues. Trimming removed 6 bases from V and 2 bases from J; junction bases left unmatched: 7. CDR3 loop: CASRPGTVTYEQYF. In nucleotides, the CDR3 is TGTGCCAGCAGACCCGGGACAGTTACCTACGAGCAGTACTTC.

This clonotype came up a few times. V gene TRBV7-2 combines with J gene TRBJ1-1; D is ambiguous. CDR3 length: 14 amino acids. Per the germline V gene, CDR1 is SGHTA and CDR2 is FQGNSA. V gave up 1 base and J gave up 7 bases, with 13 bases separating them. The CDR3 DNA is TGTGCCAGCAGCTTAGGGTTCGAAGAGGGTGAAGCTTTCTTT. This codes for CASSLGFEEGEAFF. Using reference TRBV7-2 and TRBJ1-1 for the parts outside the CDR3, the full variable domain is GAGVSQSPSNKVTEKGKDVELRCDPISGHTALYWYRQSLGQGLEFLIYFQGNSAPDKSGLPSDRFSAERTGGSVSTLTIQRTQQEDSAVYLCASSLGFEEGEAFFGQGTRLTVV.

The chain joins TRBV5-1 to TRBJ2-1; no clear D. This CDR3 comprises 15 residues. The germline V gene encodes CDR1 SGHRS and CDR2 YFSETQ. V was trimmed by 0 bases and J by 1 base, leaving 8 bases between them. CDR3 amino acids: CASSLGYESYNEQFF. DNA of the CDR3: TGCGCCAGCAGCTTGGGGTATGAGTCCTACAATGAGCAGTTCTTC.